This entry lists 10 T cell receptor beta chains sequenced from one sample in a study of Ad26.COV2.S vaccination and SARS-CoV-2 variants. Treatment noted: about 20 received Ad26.COV2.S at low or high dose, single or two shots; about 5 received placebo; per-sample allocation not given. It was on day 63 after the first vaccine or placebo injection that samples were taken. The protocol was immunoSEQ multiplex PCR, while the TCRdb copy is restricted to in-frame clones and leaves out a portion. The sample has 350,000 to 450,000 clones; roughly 90% are singletons. Source: peripheral blood, taken in a trial of Ad26.COV2.S vaccine versus placebo. The receptors stem from a person aged 18-60 years who received the Ad26.COV2.S COVID-19 vaccine or a placebo.

This rearrangement joins TRBV18 to TRBJ1-2; D call uncertain. Germline V gene lookup returns CDR1 KGHSH and CDR2 LQKENI. The CDR3 loop spans 14 amino acids. Trimming cost V 4 bases and J 8 bases, with 17 bases left between them. CDR3 coding DNA: TGTGCCAGCTCACACCTACCGATCGGTGGGGGCTACACCTTC. It is translated as CASSHLPIGGGYTF.

Regarding this clone: Compared with germline, one end of the junction differs, possibly owing to a read error. The chain joins TRBV6-5 to TRBJ2-3, with D unresolved. Germline-derived CDR1 and CDR2 are MNHEY and SVGAGI. There are 12 residues in the CDR3. This CDR3 is CASSPGTDTQYF. The CDR3 nucleotides are TGTGCCAGCAGTCCAGGCACGGATACGCAGTATTTT.

This chain uses TRBV6-2 or TRBV6-3 with TRBJ2-2, with D uncertain. The V and J ends lost 0 bases and 6 bases respectively, with 11 bases between them. This CDR3 comprises 15 residues. Germline V gene data show CDR1 as MNHEY and CDR2 as SVGEGT. For the CDR3, the DNA is TGTGCCAGCAGTTACTCGAATAGCTGGGCCGGGGAGCTGTTTTTT. It encodes CASSYSNSWAGELFF.

This rearrangement joins TRBV9 to TRBJ1-1; 7 nucleotides agree with TRBD1. CDR1 SGDLS and CDR2 YYNGEE come from the germline V gene. Unmatched junction bases numbered 5, after V lost 0 bases and J lost 0 bases. The CDR3 consists of 16 residues. The CDR3 bases are TGTGCCAGCAGCGTAGGGACAGGTAGACTGAACACTGAAGCTTTCTTT. Amino acid sequence: CASSVGTGRLNTEAFF.

V is TRBV19 and J is TRBJ2-3; 9 bases match TRBD2. V lost 3 bases, J lost 6 bases, and 10 bases stayed unmatched. Germline V gene lookup returns CDR1 LNHDA and CDR2 SQIVND (reference sequence). The CDR3 has 16 amino acids. In DNA form, the CDR3 reads TGTGCCAGTAGTATTTTTAGCGGGGGAGCGAGGGATACGCAGTATTTT. Amino acids: CASSIFSGGARDTQYF.

The chain combines TRBV12-3 or TRBV12-4 with TRBJ2-6; D is uncertain. Trimming took 11 bases from V and 2 from J, leaving 7 bases between them. The CDR3 totals 12 residues. This CDR3 reads CAGKTGANVLTF. As DNA, the CDR3 is TGTGCCGGAAAAACTGGGGCCAACGTCCTGACTTTC.

The sample holds one count of this clone. The chain has TRBV6-5 and TRBJ2-3, with D possibly TRBD1 on 6 matching bases. The ends were cut back, 5 bases at V and 1 base at J, with 10 bases in the middle. The germline V gene encodes CDR1 MNHEY and CDR2 SVGAGI. The CDR3 contains 14 residues. The CDR3 spells CASSLRQGTDTQYF. The DNA for the CDR3 is TGTGCCAGCAGTCTCCGACAGGGCACAGATACGCAGTATTTT.

V gene TRBV12-3 or TRBV12-4 combines with J gene TRBJ1-5; D is perhaps TRBD1 (5 bases). V lost 4 bases and J 6 bases, leaving 10 bases between the germline ends. The CDR3 runs to 13 residues. CDR3 protein: CASSSGSGQPQHF. The CDR3 DNA is TGTGCCAGCAGTTCAGGGTCAGGTCAGCCCCAGCATTTT.

The chain combines TRBV18 with TRBJ2-3, with 9 bases identical to TRBD1. CDR1 is KGHSH and CDR2 is LQKENI in the germline V gene. This CDR3 contains 14 residues. With 3 bases clipped from V and 5 bases from J, the junction kept 3 bases outside the gene matches. This CDR3 reads CASSPGQGGDTQYF. The CDR3, as DNA: TGTGCCAGCTCACCGGGACAGGGAGGAGATACGCAGTATTTT.

The rearrangement uses TRBV5-1 and TRBJ2-7; possibly TRBD1 for D (6 bases). The V gene lost 7 bases and the J gene lost 0 bases, with 17 bases spanning the gap. The germline CDR1 and CDR2 sequences are SGHRS and YFSETQ. CDR3 length: 15 residues. CDR3 sequence (DNA): TGCGCCAGCCAACGAGACAGGTCGAGCTCCTACGAGCAGTACTTC. Amino acids: CASQRDRSSSYEQYF.